One TCR beta chain is described in this entry. What it recognizes is unknown. This CDR3 contains 12 residues. This specimen belongs to a study of early stage breast cancer tumors. In the study overall: Samples were sequenced at approximately 10-fold average coverage. Overall study findings and caveats: Unsorted bulk genomic DNA sequencing lacked pairing and functional marker data. Commonly generated sequences made up most enriched TCRB sequences shared between patients.

The data were produced by immunoSEQ multiplex PCR, yet TCRdb's version contains in-frame clones alone and is incomplete. This sample yields around 28,000 clones, of which 74% are seen a single time; about a tenth belongs to the top ten. The chain uses TRBV21-1 and TRBJ2-7. TRBV21-1 is noted as a pseudogene. Sequencing was done on a sample of breast tumor tissue. The receptor was derived from a person in their thirties with breast cancer. The CDR3 spells CASRGKSYEQYF. The DNA for the CDR3 is TGTGCCAGCAGAGGGAAGTCCTACGAGCAGTACTTC.